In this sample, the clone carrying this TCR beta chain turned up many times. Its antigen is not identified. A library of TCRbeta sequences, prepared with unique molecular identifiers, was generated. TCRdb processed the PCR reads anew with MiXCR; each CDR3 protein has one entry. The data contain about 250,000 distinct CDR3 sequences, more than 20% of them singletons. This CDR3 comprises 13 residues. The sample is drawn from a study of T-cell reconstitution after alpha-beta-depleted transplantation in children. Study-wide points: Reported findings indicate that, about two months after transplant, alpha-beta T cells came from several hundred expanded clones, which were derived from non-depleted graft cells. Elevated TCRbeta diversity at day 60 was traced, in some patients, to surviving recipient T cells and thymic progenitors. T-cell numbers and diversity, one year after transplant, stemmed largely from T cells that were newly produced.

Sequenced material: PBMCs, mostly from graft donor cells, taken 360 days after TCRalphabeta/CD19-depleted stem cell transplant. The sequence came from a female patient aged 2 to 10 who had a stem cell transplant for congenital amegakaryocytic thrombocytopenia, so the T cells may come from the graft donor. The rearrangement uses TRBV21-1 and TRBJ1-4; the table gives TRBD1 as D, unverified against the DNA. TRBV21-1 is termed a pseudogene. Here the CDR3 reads CASGPGRNEKLFF. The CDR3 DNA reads TGTGCCAGCGGTCCGGGGAGGAATGAAAAACTGTTTTTT.